Sequencing of this T cell receptor (beta chain) was carried out in a study of cytomegalovirus exposure and HLA in healthy donors. General study points: Published work reported that the classifier diagnosed cytomegalovirus status with high specificity and sensitivity. A few chains linked to CMV were shown in vitro to be specific for CMV antigens. According to a later analysis, TCR clusters from the first cohort tended to co-occur in the 120 or so validation repertoires.

The repertoire was sequenced with immunoSEQ multiplex PCR; TCRdb's copy has only in-frame clones and lacks some. Of roughly 120,000 clones listed, 86% are singletons. With regard to this clone: No antigen is known for it.

While the first cohort had hundreds of subjects, the donors belonged to the separate validation cohort of roughly 130 subjects. The clonotype comes from a man aged 18 to 30 in good health and CMV-seronegative. Sequencing was done on a sample of PBMCs.

The CDR3 sequence: CASGELGQGDGKLFF. The CDR3, as DNA: TGTGCCAGCGGTGAGCTGGGACAGGGGGACGGAAAACTGTTTTTT. The V gene is TRBV28, the J gene TRBJ1-4; TRBD1 aligns across 11 bases. This CDR3 contains 15 residues. Per the germline V gene, CDR1 is MDHEN and CDR2 is SYDVKM. V shed 8 bases, J shed 10 bases, and the junction held 12 bases outside the gene matches.